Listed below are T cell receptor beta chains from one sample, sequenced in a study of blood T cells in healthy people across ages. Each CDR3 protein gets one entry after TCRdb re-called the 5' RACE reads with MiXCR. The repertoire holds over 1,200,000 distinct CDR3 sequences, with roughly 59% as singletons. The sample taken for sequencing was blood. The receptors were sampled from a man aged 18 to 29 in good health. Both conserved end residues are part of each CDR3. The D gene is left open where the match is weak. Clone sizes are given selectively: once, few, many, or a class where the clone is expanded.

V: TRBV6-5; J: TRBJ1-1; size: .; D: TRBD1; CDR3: CASSYSQGAGKAFF; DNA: TGTGCCAGCAGTTACTCCCAGGGGGCGGGAAAAGCTTTCTTT
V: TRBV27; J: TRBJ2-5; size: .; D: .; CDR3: CASSGKSSPTQETQYF; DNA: TGTGCCAGCAGTGGAAAATCGTCCCCGACCCAAGAGACCCAGTACTTC
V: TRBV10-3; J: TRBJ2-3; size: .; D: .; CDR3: CAISLGTFGWRDTQYF; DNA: TGTGCCATCAGCCTAGGGACCTTTGGGTGGAGAGATACGCAGTATTTT
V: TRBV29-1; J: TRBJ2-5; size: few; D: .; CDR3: CSVHLALRQYF; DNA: TGCAGCGTTCACCTTGCCTTAAGGCAGTACTTC
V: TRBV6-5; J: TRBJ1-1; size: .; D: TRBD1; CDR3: CASRTGEDLNTEAFF; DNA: TGTGCCAGCAGGACAGGGGAAGATTTGAACACTGAAGCTTTCTTT
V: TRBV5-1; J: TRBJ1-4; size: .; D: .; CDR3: CASSLALQGSANEKLFF; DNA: TGCGCCAGCAGCTTGGCCCTCCAGGGATCAGCTAATGAAAAACTGTTTTTT
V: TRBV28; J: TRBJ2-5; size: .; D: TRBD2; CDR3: CASSVQGLQETQYF; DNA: TGTGCCAGCAGTGTTCAGGGACTACAAGAGACCCAGTACTTC
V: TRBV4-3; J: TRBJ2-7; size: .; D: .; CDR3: CASSQGQVGYEQYF; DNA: TGCGCCAGCAGCCAAGGACAGGTAGGGTACGAGCAGTACTTC
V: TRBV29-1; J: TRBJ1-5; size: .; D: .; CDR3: CSVRLPDGNQPQHF; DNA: TGCAGCGTCCGCCTCCCGGACGGCAATCAGCCCCAGCATTTT
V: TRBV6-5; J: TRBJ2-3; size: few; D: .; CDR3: CASSYSTTGTDTQYF; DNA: TGTGCCAGCAGTTACTCGACTACGGGCACAGATACGCAGTATTTT
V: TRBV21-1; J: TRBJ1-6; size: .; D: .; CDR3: CASSNGQSSYNSPLHF; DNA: TGTGCCAGCAGCAATGGCCAGAGCTCCTATAATTCACCCCTCCACTTT
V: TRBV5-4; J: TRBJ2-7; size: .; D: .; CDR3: CASSLEVGQAITAHEQYF; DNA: TGTGCCAGCAGCTTGGAGGTGGGGCAGGCGATAACGGCGCACGAGCAGTACTTC
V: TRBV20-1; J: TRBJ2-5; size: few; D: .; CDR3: CSAPSAKRDQETQYF; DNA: TGCAGTGCCCCTTCCGCAAAGCGGGACCAAGAGACCCAGTACTTC
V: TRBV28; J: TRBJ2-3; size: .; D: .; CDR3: CASSDHHGEGGDSTDTQYF; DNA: TGTGCCAGCAGCGACCACCACGGCGAGGGTGGTGATAGCACAGATACGCAGTATTTT
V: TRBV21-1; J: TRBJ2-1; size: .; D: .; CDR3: CASIGRSLDGEQFF; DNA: TGTGCCAGCATAGGACGGAGTTTAGACGGAGAGCAGTTCTTC
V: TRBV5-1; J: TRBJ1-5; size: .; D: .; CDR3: CASSVGTPNQPQHF; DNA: TGCGCCAGCAGCGTTGGGACCCCAAATCAGCCCCAGCATTTT
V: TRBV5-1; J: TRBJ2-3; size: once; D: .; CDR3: CASSSTGFSTDTQYF; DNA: TGCGCCAGCAGCTCGACAGGATTTAGCACAGATACGCAGTATTTT
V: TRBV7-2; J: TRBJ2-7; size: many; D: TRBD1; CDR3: CASSRGTASYEQYF; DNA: TGCGCCAGCAGCCGAGGGACAGCCTCCTACGAGCAGTACTTC
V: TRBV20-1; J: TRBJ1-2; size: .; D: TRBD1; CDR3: CSARPGTELYGYTF; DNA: TGCAGTGCTAGACCCGGGACAGAGCTTTATGGCTACACCTTC
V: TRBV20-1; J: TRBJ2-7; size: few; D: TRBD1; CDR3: CSATPGQTYEQYF; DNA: TGCAGTGCTACCCCGGGACAGACCTACGAGCAGTACTTC
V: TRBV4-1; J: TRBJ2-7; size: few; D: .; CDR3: CASSRNDIEQYF; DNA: TGCGCCAGCAGCCGAAACGACATCGAGCAGTACTTC
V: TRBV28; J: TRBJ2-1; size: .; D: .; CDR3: CASQANSYEQFF; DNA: TGTGCCAGCCAGGCAAACTCCTACGAGCAGTTCTTC
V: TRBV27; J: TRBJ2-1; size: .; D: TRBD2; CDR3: CASRYLLSGGVDEQFF; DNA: TGTGCCAGCAGATACCTCCTTAGCGGGGGGGTCGATGAGCAGTTCTTC
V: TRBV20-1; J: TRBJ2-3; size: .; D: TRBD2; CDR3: CSASLSGRTDTQYF; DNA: TGCAGTGCTAGTCTTAGCGGGAGGACAGATACGCAGTATTTT
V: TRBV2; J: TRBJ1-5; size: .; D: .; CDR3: CASQEGVGGSEPQHF; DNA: TGTGCCAGCCAGGAAGGAGTTGGGGGGAGTGAGCCCCAGCATTTT
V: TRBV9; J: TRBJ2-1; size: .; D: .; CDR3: CAGSVDVGEQFF; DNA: TGTGCCGGCAGCGTAGATGTGGGTGAGCAGTTCTTC
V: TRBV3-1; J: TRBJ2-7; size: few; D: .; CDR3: CASSQERLSPYEQYF; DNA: TGTGCCAGCAGCCAAGAAAGGCTCAGCCCCTACGAGCAGTACTTC
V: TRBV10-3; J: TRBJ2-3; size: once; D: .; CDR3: CAISEDRSRLLTQYF; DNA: TGTGCCATCAGTGAGGACCGTTCTAGACTCCTTACGCAGTATTTT
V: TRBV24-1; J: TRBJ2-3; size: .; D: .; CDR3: CATSDPGHPRGDTQYF; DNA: TGTGCCACCAGTGACCCAGGACACCCCCGAGGCGATACGCAGTATTTT
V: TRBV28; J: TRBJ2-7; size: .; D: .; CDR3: CASSFGPSFSYEQYF; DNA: TGTGCCAGCAGTTTTGGACCGAGTTTCTCCTACGAGCAGTACTTC
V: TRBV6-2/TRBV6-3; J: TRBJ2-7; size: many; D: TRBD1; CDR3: CASTQQGFYEQYF; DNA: TGTGCCAGCACTCAACAGGGGTTCTACGAGCAGTACTTC